The 18 T cell receptor beta chains below all came from one sample that was sequenced in a study of Graves' ophthalmopathy and Graves' hyperthyroidism. For repertoire sequencing, the TCR beta CDR3 regions were amplified from RNA transcripts. The library came from an HTBI-primed first-round RT-PCR and a second-round multiplex PCR. MiXCR, applied by TCRdb to the multiplex PCR reads, yields one record per CDR3 protein. The data contain about 400,000 distinct CDR3 sequences, around 20% of them singletons. Sequenced sample: peripheral blood. The receptors originated from a woman aged 18-35 years with Graves' ophthalmopathy.

This clonotype came up many times. J is TRBJ2-2 and V is TRBV6-1; possible D gene TRBD1, 6 bases. The germline V gene has CDR1 MNHNS and CDR2 SASEGT. With 6 bases removed from V and 4 bases from J, the gap between germline ends came to 12 bases. The CDR3 contains 14 residues. CDR3 amino acids: CASSPDRPTGELFF. For the CDR3, the DNA is TGTGCCAGCAGCCCTGACAGGCCCACCGGGGAGCTGTTTTTT.

This clonotype was seen many times. One end of the junction varies from germline; a read error may be responsible. This chain uses TRBV6-2 or TRBV6-3 with TRBJ1-5, with 8 bases that match TRBD1. The CDR3 is 14 residues long. Per the germline V gene, CDR1 is MNHEY and CDR2 is SVGEGT. CDR3 nucleotide sequence: TGTGCCAGCAGTCACTCCAGGGGGCTTCAGCCCCAGCATTTT. This codes for CASSHSRGLQPQHF.

This chain joins TRBV12-3 or TRBV12-4 and TRBJ1-2; tentatively, D is TRBD1 (5 bases). CDR3 size: 12 residues. Trimming stripped 7 bases from V and 3 bases from J, with 9 bases between. CDR3 sequence (DNA): TGTGCCAGCACTTGGGGGGACTATGGCTACACCTTC. It is translated as CASTWGDYGYTF.

This clonotype has at least ten counts. This rearrangement joins TRBV6-2 or TRBV6-3 to TRBJ2-2, with 7 bases lining up with TRBD1. The trim removed 4 bases at V and 0 bases at J, leaving 5 bases unmatched. CDR1 and CDR2 from the germline V gene are MNHEY and SVGEGT. The CDR3 extends over 16 amino acids. The CDR3 region has the DNA TGTGCCAGCAGTTTCTGGCAGGGGGCGAACACCGGGGAGCTGTTTTTT. Protein sequence: CASSFWQGANTGELFF.

The chain is built from TRBV19 and TRBJ2-7, with D perhaps TRBD1 (5 bases). The CDR3 contains 15 residues. The V end was cut by 4 bases, the J end by 3 bases, with 16 bases between. The germline CDR1 and CDR2 sequences are LNHDA and SQIVND (reference sequence). The CDR3 loop reads CASSTDISGLYEQYF. The CDR3 DNA reads TGTGCCAGTAGTACGGACATTTCAGGGCTCTACGAGCAGTACTTC.

This clonotype has more than one count but fewer than ten. The rearrangement links TRBV12-3 or TRBV12-4 to TRBJ1-6; D gene ambiguous. Trimming pared 1 base from V and 7 bases from J, leaving 11 bases between. This CDR3 spans 15 amino acids. CDR3 coding DNA: TGTGCCAGCAGTTTAGAGCCAACCAGGAATTCACCCCTCCACTTT. Its translation is CASSLEPTRNSPLHF.

This clonotype was recorded at least ten times. V usage is TRBV27 and J usage is TRBJ2-7, with TRBD1 identical over 11 bases. CDR3 length: 14 residues. Germline trimming cut 6 bases from V and 4 bases from J; bases unmatched to any gene: 5. The germline gives CDR1 MNHEY, CDR2 SMNVEV (reference sequence). CDR3 DNA: TGTGCCAGCAGCTCCGGGACAGGGGGATACGAGCAGTACTTC. It codes for CASSSGTGGYEQYF.

The table lists this clonotype with many counts. The rearrangement joins TRBV7-8 to TRBJ2-5; D may be TRBD1 (7 bases). With 5 bases removed from V and 2 bases from J, the gap between germline ends came to 18 bases. Germline CDR1 reads SGHVS; CDR2 reads FQNEAQ. The CDR3 runs to 16 residues. CDR3 in amino acids: CASSVSGGTVQETQYF. CDR3 nucleotides: TGTGCCAGCAGCGTATCAGGGGGGACGGTTCAAGAGACCCAGTACTTC.

Ten or more counts support this clonotype. The J gene is TRBJ2-7, the V gene TRBV20-1, with 10 bases lining up with TRBD2. The CDR3 is made up of 13 amino acids. Germline V gene lookup returns CDR1 DFQATT and CDR2 SNEGSKA (reference sequence). J gave up 4 bases and V 7 bases, and 7 bases lay outside the gene matches. In DNA form, the CDR3 reads TGCAGTGTTTCAATGACTAGCGGGTACGAGCAGTACTTC. This gives the protein CSVSMTSGYEQYF.

This clonotype was detected many times. The chain employs TRBV5-6 and TRBJ2-7; no definite D call. Germline V gene data show CDR1 as SGHDT and CDR2 as YYEEEE. With 4 bases removed from V and 2 bases from J, the gap between germline ends came to 13 bases. This CDR3 is built from 14 residues. The CDR3, as DNA: TGTGCCAGCAGCCTTAGTGGCTTTCCCTACGAGCAGTACTTC. It is translated as CASSLSGFPYEQYF.

This clonotype was seen at least ten times. The chain carries TRBV28 and TRBJ1-6, with 9 bases lining up with TRBD1. Per the germline V gene, CDR1 is MDHEN and CDR2 is SYDVKM. V lost 4 bases, J lost 7 bases, and 2 bases stayed unmatched. This CDR3 comprises 14 residues. In nucleotides, the CDR3 is TGTGCCAGCAGTTGGGACAGGGCGAATTCACCCCTCCACTTT. Translating it yields CASSWDRANSPLHF.

This clonotype was recorded many times. The chain links TRBV19 to TRBJ1-1; TRBD1 aligns across 9 bases. Germline CDR1 and CDR2: LNHDA and SQIVND (reference sequence). This CDR3 spans 14 amino acids. Trimming took 5 bases from V and 5 from J; bases not matched to a gene: 6. CDR3: CASSPQGARTEAFF. The CDR3 region has the DNA TGTGCCAGTAGTCCACAGGGGGCAAGGACTGAAGCTTTCTTT.

In its sample, this clonotype was seen many times. The chain recombines TRBV10-3 with TRBJ1-1; D not certain. The CDR3 sequence is 16 residues long. The germline V gene has CDR1 ENHRY and CDR2 SYGVKD. V was shortened by 0 bases and J by 0 bases, with 11 bases between the two germline ends. CDR3 sequence (DNA): TGTGCCATCAGTGAGTCCACTGGGCAAATGAACACTGAAGCTTTCTTT. Translating gives CAISESTGQMNTEAFF.

This clonotype came up many times. CDR3 protein: CASSLETYSTGETQYF. CDR3 bases: TGTGCCAGCAGTTTAGAAACGTATAGCACGGGAGAGACCCAGTACTTC. The rearrangement joins TRBV28 to TRBJ2-5; D remains ambiguous. The CDR3 is 16 amino acids. Trimming left V 2 bases short and J 4 bases short, with 17 bases between. Per germline, CDR1 MDHEN and CDR2 SYDVKM.

This clonotype showed up many times. V and J are TRBV28 and TRBJ2-6; tentatively, D is TRBD1 (6 bases). The CDR3 sequence is 16 residues long. V lost 7 bases, J lost 0 bases, and 13 bases lay in between. Germline assignment: CDR1 MDHEN and CDR2 SYDVKM. CDR3 DNA sequence: TGTGCCAGCATAGGGACACGTTACTCTGGGGCCAACGTCCTGACTTTC. Amino acid sequence: CASIGTRYSGANVLTF.

At least ten counts were recorded for this clonotype. Sequence at one end of the junction differs from germline and may be a read error. This sequence joins TRBV11-1 and TRBJ1-1; D remains unclear. This CDR3 has 13 residues. Looked up from germline, CDR1 is SGHAT and CDR2 is FQDESV (reference sequence). CDR3 sequence: CASSSEGLTEASF. For the CDR3, the DNA is TGTGCCAGCAGCTCTGAAGGACTGACTGAAGCTTCCTTT.

This clonotype was counted at least ten times. The V gene is TRBV5-5, the J gene TRBJ1-2, with TRBD1 matching over 9 bases. Looked up from germline, CDR1 is SGHKS and CDR2 is YYEKEE (reference sequence). This CDR3 comprises 16 residues. The V segment lost 0 bases and the J segment 6 bases; nucleotides outside the gene matches: 9. The CDR3 region is CASSLDGQGRTDGYTF. DNA for the CDR3: TGTGCCAGCAGCTTGGACGGACAGGGGAGGACGGATGGCTACACCTTC.

The sample holds many counts of this clonotype. The CDR3 coding sequence is TGTGCCACCCAGGGGGGGGCCAACGTCCTGACTTTC. This translates into CATQGGANVLTF. The V and J genes are TRBV6-1 and TRBJ2-6; D may be TRBD1 (6 bases). Germline V gene data show CDR1 as MNHNS and CDR2 as SASEGT. Trimming left V 10 bases short and J 4 bases short, with 8 bases between. The CDR3 is 12 residues long.